This section outlines one T cell receptor (beta chain) sequence together with its context. Its antigen is undetermined. Per the germline V gene, CDR1 is WNHNN and CDR2 is SYGVQD (reference sequence). The J segment lost 1 base and the V segment lost 7 bases, leaving 6 bases of the junction unmatched. CDR3 length: 14 amino acids. This sample is part of a study of early stage breast cancer tumors. Study results and caveats: Bulk DNA sequencing of unsorted cells missed chain pairing and markers.

The repertoire was sequenced with immunoSEQ multiplex PCR; TCRdb's copy has only in-frame clones and lacks some. The data hold 35,000 to 45,000 clones, with 65% to 75% observed a single time. Input material: blood. The chain joins TRBV10-1 to TRBJ1-1; 7 bases fit TRBD1. This clonotype was obtained from a person aged 55 to 69 with breast cancer. In DNA, the CDR3 is TGCGCCAGCACTTCCGACAGGGAGAACACTGAAGCTTTCTTT. Translation gives CASTSDRENTEAFF.